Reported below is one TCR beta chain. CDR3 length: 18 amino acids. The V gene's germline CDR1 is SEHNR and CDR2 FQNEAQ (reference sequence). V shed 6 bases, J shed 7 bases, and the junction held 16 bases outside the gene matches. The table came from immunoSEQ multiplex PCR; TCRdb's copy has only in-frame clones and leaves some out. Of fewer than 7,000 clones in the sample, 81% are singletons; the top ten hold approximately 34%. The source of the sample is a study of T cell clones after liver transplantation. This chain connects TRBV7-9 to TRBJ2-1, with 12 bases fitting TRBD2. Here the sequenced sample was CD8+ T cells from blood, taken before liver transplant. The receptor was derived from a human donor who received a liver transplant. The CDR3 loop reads CASRPQVPSGRADNEQFF. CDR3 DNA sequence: TGTGCCAGCAGGCCCCAGGTGCCTAGCGGGAGGGCGGATAATGAGCAGTTCTTC.